A selection of T cell receptor beta chains follows, all from one sample in a study of graft-versus-host responses after intestinal transplantation. Assay: immunoSEQ multiplex PCR; the TCRdb copy retains only in-frame clones and omits some. The table shows roughly 110,000 clones, with about 92% occurring only once. Their specific antigens are unknown. The sequences come from unstimulated CD4+ T cells sorted from spleen or lymph node cells, collected before transplant. Receptors were obtained from a human donor who was the organ donor for an intestinal transplant. The CDR3 runs from the conserved cysteine through the conserved F or W. D genes are given only for firm matches. Clone sizes are given selectively: once, few, many, or a class where the clone is expanded.

size: NA
D: NA
V: TRBV11-1
J: TRBJ2-1
DNA: TGTGCCAGCAGCTCTCTCCAGGGAATAGTAGTTCAGTTCTTC
CDR3: CASSSLQGIVVQFF

size: NA
D: NA
V: TRBV6-5
J: TRBJ1-1
DNA: TGTGCCAGCAGATCCCCCGGGGACACTGAAGCTTTCTTT
CDR3: CASRSPGDTEAFF

size: NA
D: NA
V: TRBV7-9
J: TRBJ1-2
DNA: TGTGCCAGCAGCTCCGCCGCCCGGAACAGAGGCTATGGCTACACCTTC
CDR3: CASSSAARNRGYGYTF

size: NA
D: NA
V: TRBV19
J: TRBJ2-3
DNA: TGTGCCAGCGCCGGACAGCCAAGCACAGATACGCAGTATTTT
CDR3: CASAGQPSTDTQYF

size: NA
D: NA
V: TRBV30
J: TRBJ1-2
DNA: TGTGCCTGGAGGGGCTCGGGTCATGGCTACACCTTC
CDR3: CAWRGSGHGYTF

size: NA
D: NA
V: TRBV4-1
J: TRBJ2-3
DNA: TGCGCCAGCAGCCAAGATGGGACTTCGACAGATACGCAGTATTTT
CDR3: CASSQDGTSTDTQYF

size: NA
D: NA
V: TRBV4-2
J: TRBJ2-6
DNA: TGTGCCAGCAGCCAAGATTTATCCGTCTCTGGGGCCAACGTCCTGACTTTC
CDR3: CASSQDLSVSGANVLTF

size: NA
D: NA
V: TRBV21-1
J: TRBJ2-3
DNA: TGTGCCAGCAGCAAAGAGCCTAGCGGTCTCACAGATACGCAGTATTTT
CDR3: CASSKEPSGLTDTQYF

size: NA
D: NA
V: TRBV4-3
J: TRBJ2-7
DNA: TGCGCCAGCAGCCCCCTCCGGGGGCGCGAGCAGTACTTC
CDR3: CASSPLRGREQYF

size: once
D: NA
V: TRBV4-2
J: TRBJ1-1
DNA: TGTGCCAGCAGCCAAGATGGGGCAGGGATGAACACTGAAGCTTTCTTT
CDR3: CASSQDGAGMNTEAFF

size: NA
D: NA
V: TRBV5-1
J: TRBJ2-1
DNA: TGCGCCAGCAGCTTGGAGCGGGTCTCCTACAATGAGCAGTTCTTC
CDR3: CASSLERVSYNEQFF

size: once
D: NA
V: TRBV19
J: TRBJ2-2
DNA: TGTGCCAGTAGTCCCTCAGGCCGAAAAAACACCGGGGAGCTGTTTTTT
CDR3: CASSPSGRKNTGELFF

size: few
D: TRBD2
V: TRBV11-2
J: TRBJ2-1
DNA: TGTGCCAGCAGCTTCAGTCCCGGGACTAGCGAGGAGCAGTTCTTC
CDR3: CASSFSPGTSEEQFF

size: NA
D: NA
V: TRBV6-5
J: TRBJ2-2
DNA: TGTGCCGGGAGGGTACAGGGGGAGTGGGAGCTGTTTTTT
CDR3: CAGRVQGEWELFF

size: NA
D: TRBD2
V: TRBV19
J: TRBJ2-7
DNA: TGTGCCAGTAGTACCACTAGCGGTCCTGGCCACGAGCAGTACTTC
CDR3: CASSTTSGPGHEQYF

size: NA
D: NA
V: TRBV5-6
J: TRBJ2-2
DNA: TGTGCCAGCAGCTTGGTAGTCGGCTTCACCGGGGAGCTGTTTTTT
CDR3: CASSLVVGFTGELFF

size: NA
D: TRBD1
V: TRBV28
J: TRBJ2-5
DNA: TGTGCCAGCAGTCCCGGAGACAGGGGGATCCAAGAGACCCAGTACTTC
CDR3: CASSPGDRGIQETQYF

size: NA
D: NA
V: TRBV10-3
J: TRBJ1-1
DNA: TGTGCCATCACCCCAGAAAGAGGGACTGAAGCTTTCTTT
CDR3: CAITPERGTEAFF

size: NA
D: TRBD2
V: TRBV6-4
J: TRBJ2-2
DNA: TGTGCCAGCAGGCACCCTAGCGGGAGCGGCACCGGGGAGCTGTTTTTT
CDR3: CASRHPSGSGTGELFF

size: NA
D: TRBD1
V: TRBV4-2
J: TRBJ2-7
DNA: TGTGCCAGCAGCCAACTAAGTGGGACAGGGACAGCCGAGGAGTACTTC
CDR3: CASSQLSGTGTAEEYF

size: NA
D: NA
V: TRBV29-1
J: TRBJ2-1
DNA: TGCAGCGCCGCAATAGGGCTAGCCTACAATGAGCAGTTCTTC
CDR3: CSAAIGLAYNEQFF

size: NA
D: NA
V: TRBV21-1
J: TRBJ2-7
DNA: TGTGCCAGCAGCAAAGGCGTCGGGGCGGGCGAGCAGTACTTC
CDR3: CASSKGVGAGEQYF

size: NA
D: TRBD1
V: TRBV10-3
J: TRBJ2-7
DNA: TGTGCCATCAGTGACCACGACAGGGTCGAGCAGTACTTC
CDR3: CAISDHDRVEQYF

size: NA
D: TRBD1
V: TRBV2
J: TRBJ1-4
DNA: TGTGCCAGCAAGGGGTGGACAGGGGTCGCCCAAAATGAAAAACTGTTTTTT
CDR3: CASKGWTGVAQNEKLFF

size: NA
D: TRBD2
V: TRBV4-2
J: TRBJ2-3
DNA: TGTGCCAGCAGCCAAGAAGTATTAGCGGGGGGCGGGGATACGCAGTATTTT
CDR3: CASSQEVLAGGGDTQYF

size: NA
D: NA
V: TRBV6-5
J: TRBJ2-3
DNA: TGTGCCAGCAGTTACAGGGGGGGGCTGGGCACAGATACGCAGTATTTT
CDR3: CASSYRGGLGTDTQYF

size: NA
D: TRBD2
V: TRBV5-6
J: TRBJ2-5
DNA: TGTGCCAGCAGCTTGGCCTCCGGACTAGCGGGAGGGGAGACCCAGTACTTC
CDR3: CASSLASGLAGGETQYF

size: NA
D: NA
V: TRBV7-9
J: TRBJ2-4
DNA: TGTGCCAGCAGCTTTCCAGGCCTTCTAGCCAAAAACATTCAGTACTTC
CDR3: CASSFPGLLAKNIQYF

size: few
D: NA
V: TRBV2
J: TRBJ1-4
DNA: TGTGCCAGCAGAGTATGGACATCAACTAATGAAAAACTGTTTTTT
CDR3: CASRVWTSTNEKLFF

size: NA
D: NA
V: TRBV5-1
J: TRBJ2-5
DNA: TGCGCCAGCAGCTTGAGGGAGACCCAGTACTTC
CDR3: CASSLRETQYF

size: NA
D: NA
V: TRBV6-6
J: TRBJ1-5
DNA: TGTGCCAGCAGTTACCCGGGACCGGCCCAGCATTTT
CDR3: CASSYPGPAQHF

size: NA
D: NA
V: TRBV5-6
J: TRBJ2-5
DNA: TGTGCCAGCAGCTTGGTCCGGGGACCGAGGGAGACCCAGTACTTC
CDR3: CASSLVRGPRETQYF

size: NA
D: NA
V: TRBV28
J: TRBJ1-2
DNA: TGTGCCAGCAGTTTCCAGGGGAGAGGCTACACCTTC
CDR3: CASSFQGRGYTF

size: NA
D: TRBD2
V: TRBV14
J: TRBJ2-1
DNA: TGTGCCAGCAGCCAGATAGCGGGAGCCCATGAGCAGTTCTTC
CDR3: CASSQIAGAHEQFF

size: NA
D: TRBD1
V: TRBV19
J: TRBJ2-6
DNA: TGTGCCAGTAGTATCGGGACAGGGGCTGGGGCCAACGTCCTGACTTTC
CDR3: CASSIGTGAGANVLTF

size: NA
D: TRBD2
V: TRBV19
J: TRBJ2-3
DNA: TGTGCCAGTAGTCCACCAGTAGCGGGAGGTTCGACAGATACGCAGTATTTT
CDR3: CASSPPVAGGSTDTQYF

size: NA
D: TRBD2
V: TRBV19
J: TRBJ2-1
DNA: TGTGCCAGTAGGAGGGGACTAGCGAATGAGCAGTTCTTC
CDR3: CASRRGLANEQFF

size: NA
D: TRBD1
V: TRBV5-6
J: TRBJ2-5
DNA: TGTGCCAGCAGCCAGACAGGGATCGAGACCCAGTACTTC
CDR3: CASSQTGIETQYF

size: NA
D: TRBD2
V: TRBV5-1
J: TRBJ2-5
DNA: TGCGCCAGCAGCTTACTAGCGGGAGAGACCCAGTACTTC
CDR3: CASSLLAGETQYF

size: once
D: TRBD2
V: TRBV7-2
J: TRBJ2-7
DNA: TGTGCCAGCAGCTCCCGGGAGGGGGGCGAGCAGTACTTC
CDR3: CASSSREGGEQYF

size: NA
D: TRBD1
V: TRBV18
J: TRBJ1-2
DNA: TGTGCCAGCTCACCACCAGACAGGGTCTATGGCTACACCTTC
CDR3: CASSPPDRVYGYTF

size: NA
D: NA
V: TRBV10-1
J: TRBJ1-5
DNA: TGCGCCAGCAGTGCTGGGGTCAATCAGCCCCAGCATTTT
CDR3: CASSAGVNQPQHF

size: NA
D: NA
V: TRBV5-4
J: TRBJ2-1
DNA: TGTGCCAGCAGCTTCTACAATGAGCAGTTCTTC
CDR3: CASSFYNEQFF

size: NA
D: NA
V: TRBV28
J: TRBJ1-2
DNA: TGTGCCAGCAGCTTCGACAGGAACTATGGCTACACCTTC
CDR3: CASSFDRNYGYTF

size: NA
D: TRBD2
V: TRBV9
J: TRBJ2-3
DNA: TGTGCCAGCAGCGCTAGCGGGAGCACAGATACGCAGTATTTT
CDR3: CASSASGSTDTQYF

size: NA
D: NA
V: TRBV5-5
J: TRBJ2-3
DNA: TGTGCCAGCAGCTTGTTCGTCGATTCTAGCACAGATACGCAGTATTTT
CDR3: CASSLFVDSSTDTQYF

size: NA
D: NA
V: TRBV5-5
J: TRBJ2-6
DNA: TGTGCCAGCAGCTTGGAGGCGGCCTCTGGGGCCAACGTCCTGACTTTC
CDR3: CASSLEAASGANVLTF

size: NA
D: NA
V: TRBV18
J: TRBJ2-4
DNA: TGTGCCAGCTCACGCCCACAACAAGCCAAAAACATTCAGTACTTC
CDR3: CASSRPQQAKNIQYF

size: once
D: TRBD1
V: TRBV30
J: TRBJ2-5
DNA: TGTGCCTGGACCTTGACAGGGTCAGAGACCCAGTACTTC
CDR3: CAWTLTGSETQYF

size: NA
D: NA
V: TRBV28
J: TRBJ2-7
DNA: TGTGCCAGCAGTTTAAAAGGATTCAACGAGCAGTACTTC
CDR3: CASSLKGFNEQYF

size: NA
D: TRBD1
V: TRBV5-1
J: TRBJ2-4
DNA: TGCGCCAGCAGCGCGGACAGGGTGGCCAAAAACATTCAGTACTTC
CDR3: CASSADRVAKNIQYF

size: NA
D: NA
V: TRBV5-1
J: TRBJ1-2
DNA: TGCGCCAGCAGCTTGGGTTCTTCGGAGGGCTATGGCTACACCTTC
CDR3: CASSLGSSEGYGYTF

size: NA
D: NA
V: TRBV6-5
J: TRBJ1-5
DNA: TGTGCCAGCAGTTACTTCGTACAGGGAAATCAGCCCCAGCATTTT
CDR3: CASSYFVQGNQPQHF

size: NA
D: NA
V: TRBV19
J: TRBJ2-1
DNA: TGTGCCAGTAGTATAAATAGCCTTTACAATGAGCAGTTCTTC
CDR3: CASSINSLYNEQFF

size: NA
D: NA
V: TRBV11-2
J: TRBJ2-7
DNA: TGTGCCAGCAGCCGCATATACGAATACGAGCAGTACTTC
CDR3: CASSRIYEYEQYF

size: NA
D: TRBD2
V: TRBV6-6
J: TRBJ2-3
DNA: TGTGCCAGCAGTCTCCGGGGGACTAGCGGGAGAGATACGCAGTATTTT
CDR3: CASSLRGTSGRDTQYF

size: NA
D: NA
V: TRBV7-2
J: TRBJ1-2
DNA: TGTGCCAGCAGCTTATCCGGGGCCTCGGCCTATGGCTACACCTTC
CDR3: CASSLSGASAYGYTF

size: NA
D: NA
V: TRBV7-9
J: TRBJ2-3
DNA: TGTGCCAGCAGCTTGATGGGGGGTGGCACAGATACGCAGTATTTT
CDR3: CASSLMGGGTDTQYF

size: NA
D: NA
V: TRBV7-9
J: TRBJ2-5
DNA: TGTGCCAGCAGCTTAGTCGGCCTGGAGACCCAGTACTTC
CDR3: CASSLVGLETQYF

size: NA
D: TRBD2
V: TRBV5-1
J: TRBJ2-5
DNA: TGCGCCAGCAGCCGCGGACTAGCATCGGAGACCCAGTACTTC
CDR3: CASSRGLASETQYF